Listed below are T cell receptor beta chains from one sample, sequenced in a study of vaccination effects on CD4 cells after COVID-19. The protocol was immunoSEQ multiplex PCR, while the TCRdb copy is restricted to in-frame clones and leaves out a portion. The table lists 25,000 to 35,000 clones, over 75% of them singletons, with about 5.7% in the top ten. For these TCRs, the target antigens are not known. The sequenced sample was CD4+ T cells from PBMCs cultured with SARS-CoV-2 spike peptides, obtained after COVID-19 vaccination. These receptors were taken from a human donor who received a COVID-19 vaccine. Some clones in this sample may be carry-over from other donors' samples. CDR3s include the opening cysteine and the closing phenylalanine or tryptophan. The D gene is left open where the match is weak. Not every row has a clone size; where given, it reads once, few, many or a size class.

v_call	j_call	clone_size	d_call	cdr3_aa	cdr3_nt
TRBV18	TRBJ1-2	-	TRBD1	CASSPSTGVDYGYTF	TGTGCCAGCTCACCGTCGACAGGGGTGGACTATGGCTACACCTTC
TRBV7-2	TRBJ1-4	once	TRBD1	CASIRDRGGEKLFF	TGTGCCAGCATCCGGGACAGGGGAGGCGAAAAACTGTTTTTT
TRBV24-1	TRBJ1-5	-	-	CATSDGTLYSNQPQHF	TGTGCCACCAGTGATGGGACACTCTATAGCAATCAGCCCCAGCATTTT
TRBV3-1/TRBV3-2	TRBJ2-2	-	TRBD2	CASSLVLAARGELFF	TGTGCCAGCAGCCTGGTGCTAGCGGCCAGGGGGGAGCTGTTTTTT
TRBV5-6	TRBJ2-3	-	-	CASSLYGLRTDTQYF	TGTGCCAGCAGCTTGTATGGGTTGAGGACAGATACGCAGTATTTT
TRBV6-4	TRBJ1-1	-	-	CASKEDLNTEAFF	TGTGCCAGCAAAGAGGATTTGAACACTGAAGCTTTCTTT
TRBV6-5	TRBJ1-1	once	-	CASSYSDLTEAFF	TGTGCCAGCAGTTATTCCGACCTAACTGAAGCTTTCTTT
TRBV20-1	TRBJ2-3	-	-	CSANREIVRYF	TGCAGTGCAAACAGGGAAATCGTACGGTATTTT
TRBV19	TRBJ2-5	-	-	CASRDDGSLETQYF	TGTGCCAGTAGGGATGACGGGAGTTTAGAGACCCAGTACTTC
TRBV6-6	TRBJ2-5	-	-	CASSYALTEETQYF	TGTGCCAGCAGTTATGCCCTGACGGAAGAGACCCAGTACTTC
TRBV5-6	TRBJ2-6	-	TRBD1	CASRRQGATGANVLTF	TGTGCCAGCAGACGACAGGGGGCGACTGGGGCCAACGTCCTGACTTTC
TRBV19	TRBJ1-4	-	TRBD1	CASSIERTGAEKLFF	TGTGCCAGTAGTATAGAAAGGACAGGGGCCGAAAAACTGTTTTTT
TRBV25-1	TRBJ1-5	-	TRBD1	CASSEGTAIDQPQHF	TGTGCCAGCAGTGAGGGGACAGCGATAGATCAGCCCCAGCATTTT
TRBV7-2	TRBJ1-2	once	-	CASSQYGYTF	TGTGCCAGCAGCCAATATGGCTACACCTTC
TRBV29-1	TRBJ2-1	-	-	CSVPLPGYNEQFF	TGCAGCGTTCCCCTTCCTGGCTACAATGAGCAGTTCTTC
TRBV9	TRBJ1-1	-	-	CASSVAGLNTEAFF	TGTGCCAGCAGCGTAGCAGGGTTGAACACTGAAGCTTTCTTT
TRBV5-1	TRBJ1-5	few	-	CASSPRPGQPQHF	TGCGCCAGCAGCCCCCGTCCGGGCCAGCCCCAGCATTTT
TRBV29-1	TRBJ2-1	-	TRBD2	CSVETTYTSGGFNEQFF	TGCAGCGTTGAGACTACCTACACTAGCGGGGGGTTCAATGAGCAGTTCTTC
TRBV10-2	TRBJ1-1	-	-	CASRRGAGDTEAFF	TGCGCCAGCAGAAGAGGGGCCGGGGACACTGAAGCTTTCTTT
TRBV18	TRBJ2-1	-	-	CASSPLRQDNEQFF	TGTGCCAGCTCACCATTGAGACAGGACAATGAGCAGTTCTTC
TRBV7-2	TRBJ1-5	-	-	CASTPGGGSNQPQHF	TGTGCCAGCACCCCCGGGGGGGGAAGCAATCAGCCCCAGCATTTT
TRBV18	TRBJ1-1	-	-	CASSLPGQNRAFF	TGTGCCAGCTCACTACCCGGACAGAATAGAGCTTTCTTT
TRBV19	TRBJ2-5	-	-	CACGGWRAQYF	TGTGCCTGCGGGGGCTGGAGGGCCCAGTACTTC
TRBV5-8	TRBJ2-5	-	-	CASSLGRDLLYF	TGTGCCAGCAGCTTGGGTAGGGACTTGCTGTACTTC
TRBV19	TRBJ2-3	-	-	CASRFGAHPTSTDTQYF	TGTGCCAGTAGATTTGGGGCCCACCCAACTAGCACAGATACGCAGTATTTT
TRBV5-1	TRBJ2-5	-	TRBD2	CASNTGGSNLRETQYF	TGCGCCAGCAACACCGGGGGGTCTAACCTTCGGGAGACCCAGTACTTC
TRBV29-1	TRBJ2-6	-	-	CSVQGYSGANVLTF	TGCAGCGTACAGGGATATTCCGGGGCCAACGTCCTGACTTTC
TRBV25-1	TRBJ2-5	-	-	CASNRPHLQGLEETQYF	TGTGCCAGCAATAGACCCCACCTACAGGGATTAGAAGAGACCCAGTACTTC
TRBV2	TRBJ2-2	-	TRBD2	CASNSGVSTGELFF	TGTGCCAGCAATAGCGGGGTTTCCACCGGGGAGCTGTTTTTT
TRBV7-9	TRBJ1-1	-	-	CASSLNEWRAEAFF	TGTGCCAGCAGCTTAAACGAGTGGCGAGCTGAAGCTTTCTTT